The 8 T cell receptor beta chains below come from one sample, sequenced in a study of T cell responses to AZD1222 COVID-19 vaccine. The assay was immunoSEQ multiplex PCR, and TCRdb's table has in-frame clones only and misses some. The data hold about 130,000 clones, with roughly nine tenths observed a single time. This material consisted of peripheral blood, taken on day 0 of AZD1222 vaccination. These receptors all come from an adult in good health.

This clone was recorded only once. The J gene is TRBJ2-3, the V gene TRBV5-1; no reliable D call. CDR1 SGHRS and CDR2 YFSETQ come from the germline V gene. CDR3 length: 14 residues. Trimming left V 3 bases short and J 0 bases short, with 8 bases between. CDR3 loop: CASSSRLSTDTQYF. The CDR3 DNA sequence: TGCGCCAGCAGCTCCCGTCTTAGCACAGATACGCAGTATTTT.

The chain carries TRBV7-6 and TRBJ1-3, with D uncertain. V lost 5 bases and J lost 0, with 17 bases in between. This CDR3 comprises 17 residues. CDR1 and CDR2 from the germline V gene are SGHVS and FNYEAQ. CDR3 coding DNA: TGTGCCAGCAGCCCATCCCCACCCGTGAACTCTGGAAACACCATATATTTT. It is translated as CASSPSPPVNSGNTIYF. Variable domain in full (rest from reference TRBV7-6 and TRBJ1-3): GAGVSQSPRYKVTKRGQDVALRCDPISGHVSLYWYRQALGQGPEFLTYFNYEAQQDKSGLPNDRFSAERPEGSISTLTIQRTEQRDSAMYRCASSPSPPVNSGNTIYFGEGSWLTVV.

The V and J genes are TRBV7-2 and TRBJ1-4; maybe TRBD1 (5 bases). Germline V gives CDR1 SGHTA, CDR2 FQGNSA. The CDR3 has 14 residues. V gave up 5 bases and J gave up 7 bases, with 14 bases separating them. CDR3 sequence (DNA): TGTGCCAGCAGCCGGGGGGGAGTGAGTGAAAAACTGTTTTTT. Translated: CASSRGGVSEKLFF.

The chain joins TRBV4-3 to TRBJ1-4; the D is unclear. The CDR3 spans 16 residues. Trimming took 4 bases from V and 8 from J, leaving 20 bases between them. The V gene's germline CDR1 is LGHNA and CDR2 YSLEER. CDR3 DNA sequence: TGCGCCAGCAGCCCCGGGGTCAGATTGAGCAGGGAAAAACTGTTTTTT. It encodes CASSPGVRLSREKLFF.

The rearrangement uses TRBV19 and TRBJ1-2; 8 nucleotides match TRBD1. CDR1 is LNHDA, CDR2 SQIVND, per germline (reference sequence). This CDR3 spans 16 amino acids. Germline trimming cut 4 bases from V and 2 bases from J; bases unmatched to any gene: 9. CDR3 coding DNA: TGTGCCAGTAGTACGATAGGACAGGGCAGCAACTATGGCTACACCTTC. The encoded protein is CASSTIGQGSNYGYTF.

The chain links TRBV27 to TRBJ1-4; D might be TRBD1 (6 bases). Germline CDR1 is MNHEY and CDR2 is SMNVEV (reference sequence). V was pared by 4 bases and J by 3 bases, with 12 bases between. The CDR3 is made up of 15 amino acids. CDR3 in DNA: TGTGCCAGCAGTTCGGGGGCAGGGGCTAATGAAAAACTGTTTTTT. As protein: CASSSGAGANEKLFF.

The rearrangement links TRBV9 to TRBJ2-7; 9 bases line up with TRBD1. The CDR3 sequence is 15 residues long. Trimming cost V 0 bases and J 4 bases; bases outside gene matches: 5. Per the germline V gene, CDR1 is SGDLS and CDR2 is YYNGEE. This chain's CDR3 is CASSVGQGGRYEQYF. As DNA, the CDR3 is TGTGCCAGCAGCGTAGGACAGGGGGGAAGGTACGAGCAGTACTTC.

This clone appeared a few times. This chain connects TRBV7-2 to TRBJ1-6; D is unclear. Trimming removed 1 base from V and 7 bases from J, with 8 bases in between. The germline gives CDR1 SGHTA, CDR2 FQGNSA. The CDR3 has 14 residues. The CDR3 is CASSLEVYNSPLHF. CDR3 DNA: TGTGCCAGCAGCTTAGAGGTTTACAATTCACCCCTCCACTTT.